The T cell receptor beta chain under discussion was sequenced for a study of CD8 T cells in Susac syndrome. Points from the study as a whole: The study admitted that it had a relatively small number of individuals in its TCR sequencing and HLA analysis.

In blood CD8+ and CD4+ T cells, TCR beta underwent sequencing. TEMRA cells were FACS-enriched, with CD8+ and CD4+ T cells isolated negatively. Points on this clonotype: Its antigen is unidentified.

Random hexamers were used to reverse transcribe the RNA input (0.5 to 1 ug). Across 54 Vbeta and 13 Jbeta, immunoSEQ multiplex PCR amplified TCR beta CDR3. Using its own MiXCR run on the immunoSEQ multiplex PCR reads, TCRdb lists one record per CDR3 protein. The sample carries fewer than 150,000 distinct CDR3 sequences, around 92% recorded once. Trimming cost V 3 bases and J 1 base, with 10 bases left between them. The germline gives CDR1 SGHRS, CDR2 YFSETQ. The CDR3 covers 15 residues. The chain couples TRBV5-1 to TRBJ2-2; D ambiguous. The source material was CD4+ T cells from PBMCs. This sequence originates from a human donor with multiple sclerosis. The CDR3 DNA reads TGCGCCAGCAGCTCCTTACTGGGGAACACCGGGGAGCTGTTTTTT. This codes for CASSSLLGNTGELFF.